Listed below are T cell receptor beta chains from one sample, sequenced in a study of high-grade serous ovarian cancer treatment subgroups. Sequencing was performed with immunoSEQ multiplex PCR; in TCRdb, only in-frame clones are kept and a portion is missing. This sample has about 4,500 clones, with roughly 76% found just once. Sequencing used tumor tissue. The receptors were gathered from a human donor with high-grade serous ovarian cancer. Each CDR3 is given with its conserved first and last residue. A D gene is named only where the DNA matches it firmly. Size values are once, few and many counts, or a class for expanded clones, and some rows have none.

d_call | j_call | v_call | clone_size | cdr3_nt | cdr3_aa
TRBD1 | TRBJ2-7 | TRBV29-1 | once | TGCAGCGTTGACTGGGACAGAATATACGAGCAGTACTTC | CSVDWDRIYEQYF
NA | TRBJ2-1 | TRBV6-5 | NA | TGTGCCAGCAGTAGAGCCGGACTATTCAATGAGCAGTTCTTC | CASSRAGLFNEQFF
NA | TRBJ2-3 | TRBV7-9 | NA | TGTGCCAGCAGCTTAGCAGGGTATGAGGCAGATACGCAGTATTTT | CASSLAGYEADTQYF
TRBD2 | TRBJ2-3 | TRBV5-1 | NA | TGCGCCAGCAGCCCGGGACTAGCGGGGCCAACTCCCACAGATACGCAGTATTTT | CASSPGLAGPTPTDTQYF
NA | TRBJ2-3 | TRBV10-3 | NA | TGTGCCATCAGTGAGCTTGGACCCTGGGATACGCAGTATTTT | CAISELGPWDTQYF
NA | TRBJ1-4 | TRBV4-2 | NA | TGTGCCAGCAGCCAAGACGGGGAGGGTAATGAAAAACTGTTTTTT | CASSQDGEGNEKLFF
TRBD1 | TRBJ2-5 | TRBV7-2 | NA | TGTGCCAGCAGCCGTTACAGGGGTGAGACCCAGTACTTC | CASSRYRGETQYF
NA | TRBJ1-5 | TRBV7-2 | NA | TGTGCCAGCAGCCCGGGGGCGAGGCAGCCCCAGCATTTT | CASSPGARQPQHF
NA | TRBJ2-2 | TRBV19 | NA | TGTGCCAGTAGTACGGGACCGTCCACCGGGGAGCTGTTTTTT | CASSTGPSTGELFF
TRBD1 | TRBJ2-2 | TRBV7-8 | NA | TGTGCCATCGTCAGGACAGGGGGCGGCGGGGAGCTGTTTTTT | CAIVRTGGGGELFF
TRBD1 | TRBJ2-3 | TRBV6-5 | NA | TGTGCCAGCAGTTCACGACAGGGGGCTTTGGGAGATACGCAGTATTTT | CASSSRQGALGDTQYF
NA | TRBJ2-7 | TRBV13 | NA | TGTGCCAGCAGTCTAAACTCCTACGAGCAGTACTTC | CASSLNSYEQYF
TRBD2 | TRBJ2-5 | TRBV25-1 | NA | TGTGCCAGCACACAGGGAGCGGGGGAAGAAGAGACCCAGTACTTC | CASTQGAGEEETQYF
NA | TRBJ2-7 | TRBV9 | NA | TGTGCCAGCAGCGTGGGCATGGGGGAATCCTACGAGCAGTACTTC | CASSVGMGESYEQYF
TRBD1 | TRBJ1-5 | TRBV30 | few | TGTGCCTGGAGTCGAGGACAGGGCCATCAGCCCCAGCATTTT | CAWSRGQGHQPQHF
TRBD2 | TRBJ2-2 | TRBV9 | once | TGTGCCAGCAGCGGACTGGGACTAGCCGCGGGCGGAGGTGGGGAGCTGTTTTTT | CASSGLGLAAGGGGELFF
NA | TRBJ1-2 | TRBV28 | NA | TGTGCCAGCAGTTTACCCGGACTATATGGCTACACCTTC | CASSLPGLYGYTF
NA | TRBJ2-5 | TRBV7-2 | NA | TGTGCCAGCAGCTTAGGGTTACGCCGGGACCAAGAGACCCAGTACTTC | CASSLGLRRDQETQYF
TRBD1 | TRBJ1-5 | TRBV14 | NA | TGTGCCAGCAGCCAAGGAGGTGACAGGGAGAGGGATCAGCCCCAGCATTTT | CASSQGGDRERDQPQHF
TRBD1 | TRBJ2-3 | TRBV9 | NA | TGTGCCAGCAGCCCTTGGACAGGGAGCACAGATACGCAGTATTTT | CASSPWTGSTDTQYF
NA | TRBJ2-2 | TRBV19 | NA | TGTGCCAGTAGTTCCCGGACCCCAAGGGAGCTGTTTTTT | CASSSRTPRELFF
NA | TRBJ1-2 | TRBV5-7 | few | TGTGCCAGCAGCTTTTGGCAGGGCAACTATGGCTACACCTTC | CASSFWQGNYGYTF
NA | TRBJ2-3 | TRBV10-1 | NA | TGCGCCAGCAAGTCCCCAAACACAGATACGCAGTATTTT | CASKSPNTDTQYF
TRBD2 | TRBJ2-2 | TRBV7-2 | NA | TGTGCCAGCAGCTTATCCCACCAACTAGCGGGAGTGGGAGACGGGGAGCTGTTTTTT | CASSLSHQLAGVGDGELFF
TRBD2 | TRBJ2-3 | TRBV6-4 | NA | TGTGCCAGCAGTGACGGGACTAGCGGGACAGATACGCAGTATTTT | CASSDGTSGTDTQYF
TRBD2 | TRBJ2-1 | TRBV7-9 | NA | TGTGCCAGCAGCGAACTGACTAGCGGGGCTGGGGATGAGCAGTTCTTC | CASSELTSGAGDEQFF
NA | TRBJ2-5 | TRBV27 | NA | TGTGCCAGCAGTTTAGTCAGTTCTGGAGAGACCCAGTACTTC | CASSLVSSGETQYF
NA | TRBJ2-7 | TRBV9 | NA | TGTGCCAGCAGCAGTACAAACGGGCGCGAGCAGTACTTC | CASSSTNGREQYF
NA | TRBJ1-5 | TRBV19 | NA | TGTGCCAGTAGTCGGGGGGGCGGTAATCAGCCCCAGCATTTT | CASSRGGGNQPQHF
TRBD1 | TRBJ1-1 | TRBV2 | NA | TGTGCCAGCAGTGATTTCAGGGGGTTCTTTTCGGAAAACACTGAAGCTTTCTTT | CASSDFRGFFSENTEAFF
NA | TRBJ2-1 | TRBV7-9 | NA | TGTGCCAGCTTATCCGTAGGGGGATACAATGAGCAGTTCTTC | CASLSVGGYNEQFF
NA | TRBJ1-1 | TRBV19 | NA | TGTGCCAGTAGATCCAGGATAAGTGAAGCTTTCTTT | CASRSRISEAFF
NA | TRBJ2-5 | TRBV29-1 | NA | TGCAGCGTTGATAGCAGTGAGACCCAGTACTTC | CSVDSSETQYF
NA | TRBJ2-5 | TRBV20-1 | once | TGCAGTGCAAGGGGGCGGGAGTGGCAGTACTTC | CSARGREWQYF
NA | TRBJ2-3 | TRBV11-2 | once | TGTGCCAGCAGCTTAGGGCTAGCAAACACAGATACGCAGTATTTT | CASSLGLANTDTQYF
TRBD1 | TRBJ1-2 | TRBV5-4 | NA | TGTGCCAGCAGCGCCGGGACAGGGTATGAGGGCTACTATGGCTACACCTTC | CASSAGTGYEGYYGYTF
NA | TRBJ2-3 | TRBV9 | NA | TGTGCCAGCAGCGTAGCGGGAGTAATGGATACGCAGTATTTT | CASSVAGVMDTQYF
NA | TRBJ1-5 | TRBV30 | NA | TGTGCCTGGAGCCCCGGACATTCCAATCAGCCCCAGCATTTT | CAWSPGHSNQPQHF
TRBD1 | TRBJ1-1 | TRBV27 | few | TGTGCCAGCAACCACAGGGGGTTGAACACTGAAGCTTTCTTT | CASNHRGLNTEAFF
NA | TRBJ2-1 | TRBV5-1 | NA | TGCGCCAGCAGTCCGTCGGAGTTCTACAATGAGCAGTTCTTC | CASSPSEFYNEQFF
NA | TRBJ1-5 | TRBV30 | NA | TGTGCCTCCTCACCGGACAGAGGTAATCAGCCCCAGCATTTT | CASSPDRGNQPQHF
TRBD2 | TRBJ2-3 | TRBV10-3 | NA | TGTGCCATCGCTAGCGGGAGGGCAGATACGCAGTATTTT | CAIASGRADTQYF
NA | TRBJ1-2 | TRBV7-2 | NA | TGTGCCAGCAGCCGCTCGACAGCTAACTATGGCTACACCTTC | CASSRSTANYGYTF
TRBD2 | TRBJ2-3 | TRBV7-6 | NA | TGTGCCAGCAGCCGGCGTAGCGGGGGGACTGGAGATACGCAGTATTTT | CASSRRSGGTGDTQYF
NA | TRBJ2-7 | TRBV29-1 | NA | TGCAGCGTCGCGGGACAGATAAGCTTCTACGAGCAGTACTTC | CSVAGQISFYEQYF